This T cell receptor beta chain was sequenced in a study of T cell repertoires in ileal Crohn's disease. Broader study findings: Sorted CD8 T cells held more high-frequency clones than CD4.

This clone was observed a handful of times. Its cognate antigen is unknown. Clones were sequenced by immunoSEQ multiplex PCR, and TCRdb holds only the in-frame ones, with some missing. The sample holds approximately 14,000 clones, over 70% seen once. The time point was: neoterminal ileum biopsy at postoperative endoscopy, about 6 months after surgery. Eligibility required adulthood, ileal or ileocolonic Crohn's disease and indicated ileocolonic resection. The V gene's germline CDR1 is MDHEN and CDR2 SYDVKM. Deletions cut 3 bases from V and 1 base from J, with 18 bases between. The CDR3 consists of 18 residues.

This chain links TRBV28 with TRBJ2-2; tentatively, D is TRBD1 (8 bases). The sequence derives from an adult with Crohn's disease. Sequencing input: ileal tissue. The CDR3 coding sequence is TGTGCCAGCAGTTTTCAAGGGGGAGGGACAGGGAACACCGGGGAGCTGTTTTTT. Translating gives CASSFQGGGTGNTGELFF.